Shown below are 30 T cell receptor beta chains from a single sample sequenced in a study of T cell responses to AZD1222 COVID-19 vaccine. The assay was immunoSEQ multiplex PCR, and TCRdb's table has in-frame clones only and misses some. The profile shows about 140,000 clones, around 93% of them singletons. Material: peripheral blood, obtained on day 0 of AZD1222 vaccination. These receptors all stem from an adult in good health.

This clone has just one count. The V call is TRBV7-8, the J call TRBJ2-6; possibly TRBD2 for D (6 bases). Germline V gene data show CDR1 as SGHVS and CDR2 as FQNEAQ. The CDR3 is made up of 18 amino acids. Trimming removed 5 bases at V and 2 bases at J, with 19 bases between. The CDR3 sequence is CASSVRGVRLTGANVLTF. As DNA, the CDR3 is TGTGCCAGCAGCGTACGCGGGGTTAGACTTACTGGGGCCAACGTCCTGACTTTC.

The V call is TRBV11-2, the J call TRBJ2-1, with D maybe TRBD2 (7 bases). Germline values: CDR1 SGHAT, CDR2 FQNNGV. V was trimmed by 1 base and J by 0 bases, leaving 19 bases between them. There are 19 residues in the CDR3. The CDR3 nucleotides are TGTGCCAGCAGCTTAGGTTGGCGGGGGCGCCTATTCTCCTACAATGAGCAGTTCTTC. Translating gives CASSLGWRGRLFSYNEQFF.

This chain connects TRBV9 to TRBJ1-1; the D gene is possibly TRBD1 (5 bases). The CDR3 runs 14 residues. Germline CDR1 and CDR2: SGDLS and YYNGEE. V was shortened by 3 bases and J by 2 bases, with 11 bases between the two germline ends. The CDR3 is CASSGGDGNTEAFF. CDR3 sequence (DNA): TGTGCCAGCAGCGGGGGGGACGGAAACACTGAAGCTTTCTTT. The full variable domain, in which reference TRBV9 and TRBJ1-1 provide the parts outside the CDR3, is DSGVTQTPKHLITATGQRVTLRCSPRSGDLSVYWYQQSLDQGLQFLIQYYNGEERAKGNILERFSAQQFPDLHSELNLSSLELGDSALYFCASSGGDGNTEAFFGQGTRLTVV.

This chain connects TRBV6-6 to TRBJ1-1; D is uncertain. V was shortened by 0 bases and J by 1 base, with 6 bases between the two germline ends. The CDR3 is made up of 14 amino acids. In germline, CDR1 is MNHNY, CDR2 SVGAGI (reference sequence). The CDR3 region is CASSYSPANTEAFF. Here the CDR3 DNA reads TGTGCCAGCAGTTACTCGCCAGCGAACACTGAAGCTTTCTTT.

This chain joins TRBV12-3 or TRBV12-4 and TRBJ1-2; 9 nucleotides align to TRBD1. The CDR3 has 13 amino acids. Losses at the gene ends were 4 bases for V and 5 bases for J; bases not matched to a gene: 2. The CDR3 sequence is CASSYDRGYGYTF. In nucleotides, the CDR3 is TGTGCCAGCAGTTACGACAGGGGGTATGGCTACACCTTC.

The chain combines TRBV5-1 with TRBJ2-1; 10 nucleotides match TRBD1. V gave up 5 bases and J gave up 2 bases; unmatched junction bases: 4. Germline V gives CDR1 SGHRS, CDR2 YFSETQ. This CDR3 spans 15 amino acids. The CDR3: CASRNGTGAYNEQFF. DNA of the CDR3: TGCGCCAGCAGGAACGGGACAGGGGCCTACAATGAGCAGTTCTTC.

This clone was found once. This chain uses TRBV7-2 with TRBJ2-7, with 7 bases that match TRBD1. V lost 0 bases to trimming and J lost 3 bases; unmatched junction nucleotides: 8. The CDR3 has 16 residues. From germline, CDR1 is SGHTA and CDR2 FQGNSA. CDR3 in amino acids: CASSLAVTGIGYEQYF. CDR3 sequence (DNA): TGTGCCAGCAGCTTAGCGGTGACAGGGATAGGCTACGAGCAGTACTTC. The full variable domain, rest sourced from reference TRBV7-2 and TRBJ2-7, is GAGVSQSPSNKVTEKGKDVELRCDPISGHTALYWYRQSLGQGLEFLIYFQGNSAPDKSGLPSDRFSAERTGGSVSTLTIQRTQQEDSAVYLCASSLAVTGIGYEQYFGPGTRLTVT.

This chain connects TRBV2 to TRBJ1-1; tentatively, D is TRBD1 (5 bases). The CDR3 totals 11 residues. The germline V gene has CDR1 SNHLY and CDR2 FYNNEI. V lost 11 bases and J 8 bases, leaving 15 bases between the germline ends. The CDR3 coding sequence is TGTGCCCGCTGGGGCGGGGCCGAAGCTTTCTTT. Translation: CARWGGAEAFF.

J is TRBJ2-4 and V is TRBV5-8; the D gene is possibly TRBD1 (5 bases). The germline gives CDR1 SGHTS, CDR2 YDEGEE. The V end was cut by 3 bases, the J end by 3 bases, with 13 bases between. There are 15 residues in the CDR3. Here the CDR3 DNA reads TGTGCCAGCAGCTCAAATCGACAGCTCAAAAACATTCAGTACTTC. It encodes CASSSNRQLKNIQYF.

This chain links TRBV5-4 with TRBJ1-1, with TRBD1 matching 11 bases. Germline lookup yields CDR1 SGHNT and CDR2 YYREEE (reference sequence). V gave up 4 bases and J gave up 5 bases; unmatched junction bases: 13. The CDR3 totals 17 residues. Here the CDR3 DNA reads TGTGCCAGCAGCCGGGACACTGGGGACAGGGGGGTTACTGAAGCTTTCTTT. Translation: CASSRDTGDRGVTEAFF.

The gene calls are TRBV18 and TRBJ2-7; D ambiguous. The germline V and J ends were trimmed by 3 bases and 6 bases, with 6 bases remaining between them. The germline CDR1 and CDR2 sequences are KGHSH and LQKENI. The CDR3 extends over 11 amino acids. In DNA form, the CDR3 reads TGTGCCAGCTCACCCCAAAGCGAGCAGTACTTC. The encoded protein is CASSPQSEQYF.

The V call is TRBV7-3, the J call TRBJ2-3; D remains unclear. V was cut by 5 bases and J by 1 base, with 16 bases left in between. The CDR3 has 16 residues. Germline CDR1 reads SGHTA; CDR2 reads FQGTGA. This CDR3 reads CASSAPGSRRTDTQYF. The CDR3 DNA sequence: TGTGCCAGCAGCGCCCCCGGGTCGCGGCGCACAGATACGCAGTATTTT.

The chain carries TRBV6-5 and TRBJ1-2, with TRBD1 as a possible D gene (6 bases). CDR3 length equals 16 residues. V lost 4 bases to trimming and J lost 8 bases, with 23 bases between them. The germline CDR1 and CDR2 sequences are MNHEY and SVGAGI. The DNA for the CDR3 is TGTGCCAGCAGTTTCTCCTATCTCGACAGGTTTCGGGGCTACACCTTC. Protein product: CASSFSYLDRFRGYTF.

The CDR3 loop is CASSSGDGSSYEQYF. CDR3 DNA sequence: TGTGCCAGCAGCTCAGGGGACGGGTCGTCCTACGAGCAGTACTTC. This chain uses TRBV7-2 with TRBJ2-7, with TRBD1 as a possible D gene (6 bases). Germline CDR1 and CDR2: SGHTA and FQGNSA. Trimming stripped 4 bases from V and 1 base from J, with 14 bases between. The CDR3 is 15 amino acids.

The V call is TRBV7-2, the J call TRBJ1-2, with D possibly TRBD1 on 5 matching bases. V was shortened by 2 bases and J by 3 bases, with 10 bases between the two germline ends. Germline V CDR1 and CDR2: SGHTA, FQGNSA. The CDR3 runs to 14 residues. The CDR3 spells CASSLLGTDYGYTF. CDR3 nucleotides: TGTGCCAGCAGCTTATTGGGGACGGACTATGGCTACACCTTC.

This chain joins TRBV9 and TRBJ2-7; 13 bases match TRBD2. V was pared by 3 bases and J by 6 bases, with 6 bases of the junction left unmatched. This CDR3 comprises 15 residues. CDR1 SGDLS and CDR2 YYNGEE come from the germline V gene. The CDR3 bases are TGTGCCAGCAGCGAAGGGACTAGCGGGAAGGTCGAGCAGTACTTC. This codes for CASSEGTSGKVEQYF. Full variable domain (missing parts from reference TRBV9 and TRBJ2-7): DSGVTQTPKHLITATGQRVTLRCSPRSGDLSVYWYQQSLDQGLQFLIQYYNGEERAKGNILERFSAQQFPDLHSELNLSSLELGDSALYFCASSEGTSGKVEQYFGPGTRLTVT.

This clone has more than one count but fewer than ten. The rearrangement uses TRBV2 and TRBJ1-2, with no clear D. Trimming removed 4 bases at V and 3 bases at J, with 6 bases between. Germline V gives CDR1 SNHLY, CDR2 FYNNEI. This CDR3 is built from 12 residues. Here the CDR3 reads CASSVRDYGYTF. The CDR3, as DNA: TGTGCCAGCAGTGTTAGAGACTATGGCTACACCTTC.

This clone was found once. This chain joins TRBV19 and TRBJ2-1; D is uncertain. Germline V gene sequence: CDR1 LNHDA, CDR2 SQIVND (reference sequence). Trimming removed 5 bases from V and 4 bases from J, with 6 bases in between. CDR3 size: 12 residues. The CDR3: CASSWGYNEQFF. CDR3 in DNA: TGTGCCAGTAGTTGGGGTTACAATGAGCAGTTCTTC.

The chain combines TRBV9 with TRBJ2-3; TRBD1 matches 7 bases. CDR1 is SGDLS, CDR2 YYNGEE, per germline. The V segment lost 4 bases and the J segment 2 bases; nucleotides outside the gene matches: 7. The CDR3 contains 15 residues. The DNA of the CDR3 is TGTGCCAGCAGCCCCCGACAGGGCAACACAGATACGCAGTATTTT. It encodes CASSPRQGNTDTQYF.

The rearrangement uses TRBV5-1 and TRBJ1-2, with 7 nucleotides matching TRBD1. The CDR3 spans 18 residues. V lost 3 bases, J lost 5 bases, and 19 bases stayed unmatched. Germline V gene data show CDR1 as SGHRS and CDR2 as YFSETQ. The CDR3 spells CASSSIMGDTGTEYGYTF. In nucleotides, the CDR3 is TGCGCCAGCAGCTCCATAATGGGGGACACCGGGACAGAATATGGCTACACCTTC.

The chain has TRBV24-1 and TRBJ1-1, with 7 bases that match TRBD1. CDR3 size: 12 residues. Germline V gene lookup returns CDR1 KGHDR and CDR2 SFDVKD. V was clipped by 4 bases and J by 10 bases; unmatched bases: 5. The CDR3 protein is CATSEQGVVAFF. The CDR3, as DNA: TGTGCCACCAGTGAGCAGGGGGTAGTAGCTTTCTTT.

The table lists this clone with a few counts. The CDR3 region is CASSTDRDTDTQYF. The DNA for the CDR3 is TGCGCCAGCAGCACGGACAGGGACACAGATACGCAGTATTTT. The chain has TRBV5-1 and TRBJ2-3; 8 bases map to TRBD1. CDR1 is SGHRS and CDR2 is YFSETQ in the germline V gene. V lost 4 bases, J lost 2 bases, and 3 bases stayed unmatched. The CDR3 runs to 14 residues.

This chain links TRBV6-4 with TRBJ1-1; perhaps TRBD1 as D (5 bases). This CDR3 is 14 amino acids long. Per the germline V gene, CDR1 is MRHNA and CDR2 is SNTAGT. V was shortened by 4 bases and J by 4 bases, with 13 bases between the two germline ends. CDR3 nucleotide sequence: TGTGCCAGCAGTGCCGGGGGGGGTGGCACTGAAGCTTTCTTT. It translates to CASSAGGGGTEAFF.

The CDR3 is CASSFQGFNSPLHF. DNA of the CDR3: TGTGCCAGCAGTTTTCAGGGATTTAATTCACCCCTCCACTTT. The chain is built from TRBV28 and TRBJ1-6; maybe TRBD1 (5 bases). Germline lookup yields CDR1 MDHEN and CDR2 SYDVKM. CDR3 size: 14 residues. V lost 3 bases, J lost 6 bases, and 9 bases lay in between.

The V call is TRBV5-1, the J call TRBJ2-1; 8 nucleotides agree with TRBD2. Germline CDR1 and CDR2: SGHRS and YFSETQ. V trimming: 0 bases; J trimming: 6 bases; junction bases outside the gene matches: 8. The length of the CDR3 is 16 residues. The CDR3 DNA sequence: TGCGCCAGCAGCTTGGATGGGACTAGAGCTGCCAATGAGCAGTTCTTC. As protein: CASSLDGTRAANEQFF.

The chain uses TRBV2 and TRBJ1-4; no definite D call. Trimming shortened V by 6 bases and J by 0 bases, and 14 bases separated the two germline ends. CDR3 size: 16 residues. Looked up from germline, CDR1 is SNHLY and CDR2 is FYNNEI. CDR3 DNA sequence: TGTGCCAGCAGGCCGCGAACACCCGCAACTAATGAAAAACTGTTTTTT. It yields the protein CASRPRTPATNEKLFF.

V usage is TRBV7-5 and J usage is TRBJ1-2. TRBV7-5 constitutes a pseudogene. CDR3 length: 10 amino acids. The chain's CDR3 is CVTRRSGYTF. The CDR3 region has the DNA TGTGTCACCCGCCGGTCCGGCTACACCTTC.

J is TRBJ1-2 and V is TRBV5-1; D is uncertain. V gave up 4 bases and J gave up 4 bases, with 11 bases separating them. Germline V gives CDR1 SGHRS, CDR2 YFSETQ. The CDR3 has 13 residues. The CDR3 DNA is TGCGCCAGCAGCAAGGACGGTTCCTATGGCTACACCTTC. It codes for CASSKDGSYGYTF.

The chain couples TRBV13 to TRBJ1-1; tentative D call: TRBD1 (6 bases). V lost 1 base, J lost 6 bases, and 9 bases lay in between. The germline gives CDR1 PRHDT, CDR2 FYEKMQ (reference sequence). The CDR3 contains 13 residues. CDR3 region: CASSLEGGSEAFF. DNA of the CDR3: TGTGCCAGCAGCTTAGAGGGGGGCTCTGAAGCTTTCTTT.

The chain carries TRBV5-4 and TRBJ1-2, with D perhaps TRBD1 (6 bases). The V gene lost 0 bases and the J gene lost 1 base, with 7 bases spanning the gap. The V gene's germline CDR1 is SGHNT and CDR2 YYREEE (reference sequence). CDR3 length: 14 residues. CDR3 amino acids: CASSLVQGNYGYTF. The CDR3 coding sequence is TGTGCCAGCAGCTTGGTACAGGGTAACTATGGCTACACCTTC.